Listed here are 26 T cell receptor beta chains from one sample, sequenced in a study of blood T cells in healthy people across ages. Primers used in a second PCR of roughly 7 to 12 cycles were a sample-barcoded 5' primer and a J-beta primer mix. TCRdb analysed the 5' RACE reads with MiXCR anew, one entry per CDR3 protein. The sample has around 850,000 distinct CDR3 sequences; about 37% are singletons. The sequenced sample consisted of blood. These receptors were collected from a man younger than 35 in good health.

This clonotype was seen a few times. The CDR3 nucleotides are TGTGCCAGCAGTTGGGGACAGGGATTTCAGCCCCAGCATTTT. This sequence encodes CASSWGQGFQPQHF. The rearrangement joins TRBV12-3 or TRBV12-4 to TRBJ1-5; 9 positions agree with TRBD1. The junction had 4 bases not matched to a gene; V was cut back by 4 bases and J by 6 bases. The CDR3 has 14 residues.

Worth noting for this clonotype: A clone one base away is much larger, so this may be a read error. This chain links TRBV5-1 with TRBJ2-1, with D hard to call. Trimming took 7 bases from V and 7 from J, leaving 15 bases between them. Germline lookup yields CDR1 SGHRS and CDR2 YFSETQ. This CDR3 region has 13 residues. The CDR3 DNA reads TGCGCCAGCGGTGGGGTCTTAAGTAATGAGCAGTTCTTC. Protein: CASGGVLSNEQFF.

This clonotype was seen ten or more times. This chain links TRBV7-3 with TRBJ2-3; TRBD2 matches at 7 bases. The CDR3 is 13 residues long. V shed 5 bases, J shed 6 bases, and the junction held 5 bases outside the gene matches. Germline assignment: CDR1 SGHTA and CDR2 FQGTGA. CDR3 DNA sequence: TGTGCCAGCAGCCAATCAGCGGGGGATACGCAGTATTTT. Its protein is CASSQSAGDTQYF. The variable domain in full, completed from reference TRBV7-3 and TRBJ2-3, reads GAGVSQTPSNKVTEKGKYVELRCDPISGHTALYWYRQSLGQGPEFLIYFQGTGAADDSGLPNDRFFAVRPEGSVSTLKIQRTERGDSAVYLCASSQSAGDTQYFGPGTRLTVL.

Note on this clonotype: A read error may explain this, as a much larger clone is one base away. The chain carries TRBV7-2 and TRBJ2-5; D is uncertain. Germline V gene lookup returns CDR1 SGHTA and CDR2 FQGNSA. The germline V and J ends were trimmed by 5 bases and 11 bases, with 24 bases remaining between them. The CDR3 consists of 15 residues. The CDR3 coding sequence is TGTGCCAGCAGCCCTAGTCGGGCCCTATTCAATGAGCAGTACTTC. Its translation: CASSPSRALFNEQYF. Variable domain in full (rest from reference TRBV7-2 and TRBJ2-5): GAGVSQSPSNKVTEKGKDVELRCDPISGHTALYWYRQSLGQGLEFLIYFQGNSAPDKSGLPSDRFSAERTGGSVSTLTIQRTQQEDSAVYLCASSPSRALFNEQYFGPGTRLLVL.

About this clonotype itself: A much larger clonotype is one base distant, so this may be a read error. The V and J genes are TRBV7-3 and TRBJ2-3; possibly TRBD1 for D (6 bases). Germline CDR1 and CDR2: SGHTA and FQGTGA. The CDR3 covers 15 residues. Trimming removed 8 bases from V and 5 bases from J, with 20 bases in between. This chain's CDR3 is CASRPREGGQDTQYF. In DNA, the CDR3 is TGTGCCAGCCGCCCTCGGGAAGGGGGTCAAGATACGCAGTATTTT.

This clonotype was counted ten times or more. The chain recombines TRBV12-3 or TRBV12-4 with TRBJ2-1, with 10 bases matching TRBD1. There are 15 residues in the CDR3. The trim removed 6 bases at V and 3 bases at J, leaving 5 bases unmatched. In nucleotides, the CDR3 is TGTGCCAGCAGCCCGGGACAGGGGATCTACAATGAGCAGTTCTTC. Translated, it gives CASSPGQGIYNEQFF.

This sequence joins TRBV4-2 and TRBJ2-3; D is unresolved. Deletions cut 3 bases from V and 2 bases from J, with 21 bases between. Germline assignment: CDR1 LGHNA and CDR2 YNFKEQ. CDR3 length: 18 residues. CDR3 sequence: CASSQLPPAGRPTDTQYF. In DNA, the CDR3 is TGTGCCAGCAGCCAGCTCCCTCCGGCCGGGCGACCCACAGATACGCAGTATTTT.

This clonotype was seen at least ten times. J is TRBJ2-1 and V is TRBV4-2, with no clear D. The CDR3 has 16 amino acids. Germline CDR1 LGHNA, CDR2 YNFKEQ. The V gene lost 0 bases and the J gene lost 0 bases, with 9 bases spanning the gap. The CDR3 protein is CASSQEPHSSYNEQFF. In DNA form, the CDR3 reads TGTGCCAGCAGCCAAGAACCCCATAGCTCCTACAATGAGCAGTTCTTC.

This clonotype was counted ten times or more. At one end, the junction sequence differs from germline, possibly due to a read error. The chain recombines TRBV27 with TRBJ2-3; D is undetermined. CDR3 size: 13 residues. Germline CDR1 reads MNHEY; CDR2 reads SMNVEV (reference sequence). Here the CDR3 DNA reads TGTGCCAGCAGTGTATCCCGCCCAGATACGCAGTATTTT. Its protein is CASSVSRPDTQYF.

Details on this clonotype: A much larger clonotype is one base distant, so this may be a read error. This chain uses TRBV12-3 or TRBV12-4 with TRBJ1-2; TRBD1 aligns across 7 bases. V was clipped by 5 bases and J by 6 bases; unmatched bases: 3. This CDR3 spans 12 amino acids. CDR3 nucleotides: TGTGCCAGCAGTCCGACAGGGAATGGCTACACCTTC. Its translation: CASSPTGNGYTF.

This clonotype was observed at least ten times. This chain's CDR3 is CATSRGSSGANVLTF. The CDR3 DNA reads as TGTGCCACCAGTCGGGGATCCTCTGGGGCCAACGTCCTGACTTTC. The chain is built from TRBV24-1 and TRBJ2-6; TRBD2 is a possible D gene (5 bases). CDR3 length: 15 amino acids. Trimming took off 6 bases at V and 0 bases at J, with 8 bases between the two ends. The germline gives CDR1 KGHDR, CDR2 SFDVKD.

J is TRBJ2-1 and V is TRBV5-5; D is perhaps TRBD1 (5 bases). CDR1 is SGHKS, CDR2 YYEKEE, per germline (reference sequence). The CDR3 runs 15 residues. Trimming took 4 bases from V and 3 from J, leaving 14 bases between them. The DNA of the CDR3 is TGTGCCAGCAGCCTAGGGGCCGGTATCTACAATGAGCAGTTCTTC. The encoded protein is CASSLGAGIYNEQFF.

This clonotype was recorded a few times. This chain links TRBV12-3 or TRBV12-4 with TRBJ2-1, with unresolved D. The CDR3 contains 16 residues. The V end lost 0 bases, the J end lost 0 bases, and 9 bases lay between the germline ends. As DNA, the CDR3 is TGTGCCAGCAGTTTAGCGCTGTTTAGCTCCTACAATGAGCAGTTCTTC. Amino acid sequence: CASSLALFSSYNEQFF.

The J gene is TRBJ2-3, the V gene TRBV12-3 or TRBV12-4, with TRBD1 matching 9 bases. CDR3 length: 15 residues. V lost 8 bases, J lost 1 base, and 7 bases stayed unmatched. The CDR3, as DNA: TGTGCCAGCGCCGAGACAGGGGGGGGCACAGATACGCAGTATTTT. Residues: CASAETGGGTDTQYF.

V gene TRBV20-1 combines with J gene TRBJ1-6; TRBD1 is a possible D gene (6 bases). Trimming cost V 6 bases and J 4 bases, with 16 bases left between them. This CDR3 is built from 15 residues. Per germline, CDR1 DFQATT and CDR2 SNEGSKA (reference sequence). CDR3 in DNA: TGCAGTGCAAACCGGGACACTTCATATAATTCACCCCTCCACTTT. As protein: CSANRDTSYNSPLHF.

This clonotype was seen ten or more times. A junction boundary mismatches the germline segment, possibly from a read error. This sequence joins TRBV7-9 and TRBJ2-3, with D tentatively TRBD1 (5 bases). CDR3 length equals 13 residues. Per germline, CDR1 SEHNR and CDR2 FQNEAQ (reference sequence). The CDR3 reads CASSSYLTATQYF. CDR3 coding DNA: TGTGCCAGCAGCTCGTACCTGACAGCTACGCAGTATTTT. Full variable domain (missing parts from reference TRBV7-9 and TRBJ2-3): DTGVSQNPRHKITKRGQNVTFRCDPISEHNRLYWYRQTLGQGPEFLTYFQNEAQLEKSRLLSDRFSAERPKGSFSTLEIQRTEQGDSAMYLCASSSYLTATQYFGPGTRLTVL.

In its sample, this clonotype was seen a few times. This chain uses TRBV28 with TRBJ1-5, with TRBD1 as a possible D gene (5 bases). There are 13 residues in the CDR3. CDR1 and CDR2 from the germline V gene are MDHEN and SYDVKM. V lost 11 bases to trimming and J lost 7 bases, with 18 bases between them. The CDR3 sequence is CAARGVKGQPQHF. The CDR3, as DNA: TGTGCCGCTCGGGGGGTAAAAGGACAGCCCCAGCATTTT.

The CDR3 loop reads CSAAQDGATFETQYF. CDR3 in DNA: TGCAGTGCCGCACAGGACGGGGCAACGTTCGAGACCCAGTACTTC. The J gene is TRBJ2-5, the V gene TRBV20-1; D may correspond to TRBD1 or TRBD2 (5 bases each). CDR1 is DFQATT, CDR2 SNEGSKA, per germline (reference sequence). Trimming pared 6 bases from V and 5 bases from J, leaving 22 bases between. The CDR3 contains 15 residues.

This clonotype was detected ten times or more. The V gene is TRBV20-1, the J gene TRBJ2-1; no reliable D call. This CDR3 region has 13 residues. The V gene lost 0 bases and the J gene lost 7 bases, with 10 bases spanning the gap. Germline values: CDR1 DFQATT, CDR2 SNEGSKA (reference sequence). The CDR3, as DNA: TGCAGTGCTAGAGATACAGCCATGAATGAGCAGTTCTTC. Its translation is CSARDTAMNEQFF.

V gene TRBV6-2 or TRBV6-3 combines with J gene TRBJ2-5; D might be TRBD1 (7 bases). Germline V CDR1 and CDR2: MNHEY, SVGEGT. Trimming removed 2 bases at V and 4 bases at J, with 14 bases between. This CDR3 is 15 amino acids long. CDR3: CASSYRGTARETQYF. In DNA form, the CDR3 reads TGTGCCAGCAGTTACCGCGGGACAGCCAGAGAGACCCAGTACTTC.

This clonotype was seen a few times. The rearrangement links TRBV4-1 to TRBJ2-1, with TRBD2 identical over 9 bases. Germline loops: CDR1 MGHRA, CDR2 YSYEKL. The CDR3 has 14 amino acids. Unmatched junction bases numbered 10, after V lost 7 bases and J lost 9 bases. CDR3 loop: CASKGGGGWGEQFF. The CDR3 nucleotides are TGCGCCAGCAAAGGCGGGGGGGGATGGGGTGAGCAGTTCTTC.

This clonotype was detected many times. The CDR3 here is CAISQGQGRDNEQFF. The CDR3 region has the DNA TGTGCCATCAGCCAGGGACAGGGTCGGGACAATGAGCAGTTCTTC. The chain recombines TRBV10-3 with TRBJ2-1; 9 positions agree with TRBD1. The CDR3 runs to 15 residues. The germline V gene encodes CDR1 ENHRY and CDR2 SYGVKD. V dropped 6 bases and J dropped 5; count of bases not matched to a gene: 8.

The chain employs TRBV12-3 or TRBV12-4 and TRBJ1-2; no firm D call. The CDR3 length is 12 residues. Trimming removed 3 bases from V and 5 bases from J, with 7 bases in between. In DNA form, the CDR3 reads TGTGCCAGCAGTTTTAGTCCTTATGGCTACACCTTC. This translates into CASSFSPYGYTF.

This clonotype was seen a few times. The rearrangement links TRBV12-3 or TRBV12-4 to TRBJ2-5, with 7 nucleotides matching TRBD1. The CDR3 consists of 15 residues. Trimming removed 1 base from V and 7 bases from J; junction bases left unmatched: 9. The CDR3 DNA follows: TGTGCCAGCAGTTTAGAGATGACAGGGAGCGTGACCCAGTACTTC. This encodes CASSLEMTGSVTQYF.

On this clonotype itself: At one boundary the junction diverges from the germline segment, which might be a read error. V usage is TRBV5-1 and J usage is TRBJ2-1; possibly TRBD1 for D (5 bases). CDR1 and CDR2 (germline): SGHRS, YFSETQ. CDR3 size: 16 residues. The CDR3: CASSLDLRAPYTEQFF. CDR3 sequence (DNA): TGCGCCAGCAGCTTGGATCTCAGGGCCCCCTACACTGAGCAGTTCTTC. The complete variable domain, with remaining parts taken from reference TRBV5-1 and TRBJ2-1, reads KAGVTQTPRYLIKTRGQQVTLSCSPISGHRSVSWYQQTPGQGLQFLFEYFSETQRNKGNFPGRFSGRQFSNSRSEMNVSTLELGDSALYLCASSLDLRAPYTEQFFGPGTRLTVL.

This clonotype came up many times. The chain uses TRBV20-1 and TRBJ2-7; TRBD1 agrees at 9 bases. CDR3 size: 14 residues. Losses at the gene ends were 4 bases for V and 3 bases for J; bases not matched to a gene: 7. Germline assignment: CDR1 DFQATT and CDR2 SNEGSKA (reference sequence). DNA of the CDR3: TGCAGTGCTAACTCACCGACAGGGGGCTACGAGCAGTACTTC. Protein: CSANSPTGGYEQYF.